These 6 T cell receptor beta chains were sequenced from one sample in a study of Ad26.COV2.S vaccination and SARS-CoV-2 variants. Treatment indicated: 19 received Ad26.COV2.S at low or high dose, single or two shots; roughly five received placebo; per-sample allocation not given. The study sampled participants on day 63 after the first vaccine or placebo injection. Sequencing was performed with immunoSEQ multiplex PCR; in TCRdb, only in-frame clones are kept and a portion is missing. This table has 400,000 to 450,000 clones, about 92% appearing once. This specimen was peripheral blood, taken in a trial of Ad26.COV2.S vaccine versus placebo. Receptor source: a person between 18 and 59 years old who received the Ad26.COV2.S COVID-19 vaccine or a placebo.

The genes are TRBV5-1 and TRBJ2-5; TRBD2 matches 7 bases. Germline assignment: CDR1 SGHRS and CDR2 YFSETQ. The CDR3 length is 15 residues. V was clipped by 3 bases and J by 3 bases; unmatched bases: 8. The CDR3 DNA sequence: TGCGCCAGCAGCTCGACTAGCTTTCCGGAAGAGACCCAGTACTTC. It codes for CASSSTSFPEETQYF.

This clone was detected only once. V is TRBV12-3 or TRBV12-4 and J is TRBJ2-5; D ambiguous. The CDR3 loop spans 13 amino acids. Between the trimmed V and J ends, which lost 7 bases and 0 bases, there was a span of 9 bases. The chain's CDR3 is CASTGPYQETQYF. The CDR3 DNA sequence: TGTGCCAGCACCGGACCCTACCAAGAGACCCAGTACTTC.

This sequence joins TRBV23-1 and TRBJ2-2, with TRBD2 matching 15 bases. TRBV23-1 falls under the ORF class, with uncertain function. The CDR3 length is 17 residues. V lost 4 bases to trimming and J lost 6 bases; unmatched junction nucleotides: 6. CDR3 in DNA: TGCGCCAGCAGTCCCGGACTAGCGGGAGGGCCTTCCGGGGAGCTGTTTTTT. It encodes CASSPGLAGGPSGELFF.

The chain links TRBV7-9 to TRBJ2-7; TRBD2 matches at 11 bases. CDR3 length equals 15 residues. The V gene end was trimmed by 2 bases and the J gene end by 5 bases; junction bases not matched to a gene: 5. Germline assignment: CDR1 SEHNR and CDR2 FQNEAQ (reference sequence). This chain's CDR3 is CASSLTSGSLHEQYF. In DNA form, the CDR3 reads TGTGCCAGCAGCTTAACTAGCGGGAGTCTCCACGAGCAGTACTTC. Full variable domain (outside the CDR3, taken from reference TRBV7-9 and TRBJ2-7): DTGVSQNPRHKITKRGQNVTFRCDPISEHNRLYWYRQTLGQGPEFLTYFQNEAQLEKSRLLSDRFSAERPKGSFSTLEIQRTEQGDSAMYLCASSLTSGSLHEQYFGPGTRLTVT.

The gene calls are TRBV27 and TRBJ2-7; D call uncertain. Between the trimmed V and J ends, which lost 5 bases and 2 bases, there was a span of 10 bases. The CDR3 is 13 amino acids. Germline-derived CDR1 and CDR2 are MNHEY and SMNVEV (reference sequence). In DNA form, the CDR3 reads TGTGCCAGCAGTCCAGGCAGTGCCTACGAGCAGTACTTC. It yields the protein CASSPGSAYEQYF.

This sequence joins TRBV30 and TRBJ2-7; D might be TRBD1 (7 bases). Germline-derived CDR1 and CDR2 are GTSNPN and SVGIG (reference sequence). This CDR3 comprises 10 residues. The DNA for the CDR3 is TGTGCGATCCAGGGGGGCGAGCAGTACTTC. Encoded protein: CAIQGGEQYF.